The 31 T cell receptor beta chains reported below all come from one sample, sequenced in a study of radiation and T cells in renal cell carcinoma. The data were produced by immunoSEQ multiplex PCR, yet TCRdb's version contains in-frame clones alone and is incomplete. The table includes 150,000 or so clones, roughly 88% detected once. Time point: baseline pretreatment blood. The treatment denotes: 15 Gy SBRT to primary tumor, nephrectomy 4 weeks later. Here the sequenced sample was blood, taken from a patient whose treatment included radiotherapy and nephrectomy. All receptors derive from a woman between 50 and 59 years old with renal cell carcinoma.

This chain joins TRBV2 and TRBJ1-6; D uncertain. This CDR3 is built from 16 residues. The germline V and J ends were trimmed by 4 bases and 0 bases, with 10 bases remaining between them. Germline lookup yields CDR1 SNHLY and CDR2 FYNNEI. This CDR3 is CASSGGPSSYNSPLHF. DNA of the CDR3: TGTGCCAGCAGTGGTGGACCGAGCTCCTATAATTCACCCCTCCACTTT.

The chain carries TRBV4-2 and TRBJ2-1; perhaps D is TRBD1 or TRBD2 (6 bases each). This CDR3 spans 18 amino acids. CDR1 and CDR2 (germline): LGHNA, YNFKEQ. Trimming pared 4 bases from V and 5 bases from J, leaving 24 bases between. CDR3 coding DNA: TGTGCCAGCAGCCCTACCGGGGCCGGGGGCGATTACCACAATGAGCAGTTCTTC. This sequence encodes CASSPTGAGGDYHNEQFF.

The V call is TRBV5-1, the J call TRBJ1-1, with D possibly being TRBD1 (5 bases). The V gene's germline CDR1 is SGHRS and CDR2 YFSETQ. The V end was cut by 3 bases, the J end by 4 bases, with 13 bases between. The CDR3 extends over 14 amino acids. The CDR3 DNA reads TGCGCCAGCAGCTCGAAACCAGGGCCCACTGAAGCTTTCTTT. The encoded protein is CASSSKPGPTEAFF.

The CDR3: CASSSGWDQPQHF. CDR3 DNA: TGTGCCAGCAGCTCGGGATGGGATCAGCCCCAGCATTTT. This chain links TRBV7-9 with TRBJ1-5; no firm D call. Trimming shortened V by 4 bases and J by 5 bases, and 9 bases separated the two germline ends. The length of the CDR3 is 13 residues. Germline CDR1 and CDR2: SEHNR and FQNEAQ (reference sequence). The full variable domain, its missing parts supplied by reference TRBV7-9 and TRBJ1-5, is DTGVSQNPRHKITKRGQNVTFRCDPISEHNRLYWYRQTLGQGPEFLTYFQNEAQLEKSRLLSDRFSAERPKGSFSTLEIQRTEQGDSAMYLCASSSGWDQPQHFGDGTRLSIL.

This rearrangement joins TRBV5-6 to TRBJ2-7; D possibly corresponds to TRBD1 (5 bases). Germline CDR1 SGHDT, CDR2 YYEEEE. CDR3 size: 16 residues. The V and J ends lost 1 base and 3 bases respectively, with 17 bases between them. The CDR3 here is CASSLKGAPRRYEQYF. The CDR3 DNA reads TGTGCCAGCAGCTTGAAAGGGGCACCACGGCGCTACGAGCAGTACTTC.

The V call is TRBV9, the J call TRBJ1-1; D gene unclear. CDR3 length: 14 amino acids. CDR1 and CDR2 (germline): SGDLS, YYNGEE. V was trimmed by 0 bases and J by 4 bases, leaving 10 bases between them. The CDR3 protein is CASSVDNRPTEAFF. The CDR3 DNA is TGTGCCAGCAGCGTAGATAACCGGCCCACTGAAGCTTTCTTT.

The chain recombines TRBV6-1 with TRBJ1-2; no definite D call. There are 12 residues in the CDR3. V lost 4 bases to trimming and J lost 4 bases, with 7 bases between them. Looked up from germline, CDR1 is MNHNS and CDR2 is SASEGT. In nucleotides, the CDR3 is TGTGCCAGCAGTGTGGTGGGCTATGGCTACACCTTC. Translation: CASSVVGYGYTF.

The J gene is TRBJ1-5, the V gene TRBV6-5, with 8 bases matching TRBD1. Germline trimming cut 0 bases from V and 7 bases from J; bases unmatched to any gene: 5. This CDR3 region has 15 residues. CDR1 and CDR2 (germline): MNHEY, SVGAGI. The CDR3 DNA reads as TGTGCCAGCAGTTACTCCGCAGGGGGCGGGCAGCCCCAGCATTTT. Amino acid sequence: CASSYSAGGGQPQHF.

This chain joins TRBV6-5 and TRBJ2-3, with 12 bases fitting TRBD2. Germline V gives CDR1 MNHEY, CDR2 SVGAGI. The CDR3 length is 16 residues. With 2 bases clipped from V and 2 bases from J, the junction kept 2 bases outside the gene matches. The CDR3 loop is CASSYTSGGITDTQYF. The CDR3 DNA is TGTGCCAGCAGTTACACTAGCGGGGGGATCACAGATACGCAGTATTTT.

Only one count was recorded for this clone. This chain joins TRBV7-8 and TRBJ1-5, with 9 bases that match TRBD1. Per germline, CDR1 SGHVS and CDR2 FQNEAQ. The ends lost 3 bases at V and 6 bases at J; junction bases unmatched: 9. The CDR3 is made up of 16 amino acids. The DNA for the CDR3 is TGTGCCAGCAGCTTGCAAGCCGGGACAGGGCTTCAGCCCCAGCATTTT. This codes for CASSLQAGTGLQPQHF.

The chain links TRBV6-5 to TRBJ1-6; D gene uncertain. Germline-derived CDR1 and CDR2 are MNHEY and SVGAGI. This CDR3 is built from 14 residues. V lost 5 bases, J lost 9 bases, and 14 bases lay in between. In nucleotides, the CDR3 is TGTGCCAGCAGTCCCTTCCGGGGTAGTTCACCCCTCCACTTT. As protein: CASSPFRGSSPLHF.

As regards this clone: The same CDR3 can be traced to other DNA sequences in this sample. The V call is TRBV5-1, the J call TRBJ2-6; TRBD1 might be the D (6 bases). The CDR3 is 16 amino acids. Trimming took 0 bases from V and 0 from J, leaving 7 bases between them. Germline CDR1 reads SGHRS; CDR2 reads YFSETQ. CDR3 bases: TGCGCCAGCAGCTTGGAAGGGGGCTCTGGGGCCAACGTCCTGACTTTC. This encodes CASSLEGGSGANVLTF. The full variable domain, its missing parts supplied by reference TRBV5-1 and TRBJ2-6, is KAGVTQTPRYLIKTRGQQVTLSCSPISGHRSVSWYQQTPGQGLQFLFEYFSETQRNKGNFPGRFSGRQFSNSRSEMNVSTLELGDSALYLCASSLEGGSGANVLTFGAGSRLTVL.

The rearrangement joins TRBV4-2 to TRBJ1-2; a possible D gene is TRBD1 (5 bases). CDR3 size: 16 residues. V gave up 3 bases and J gave up 6 bases, with 20 bases separating them. Germline assignment: CDR1 LGHNA and CDR2 YNFKEQ. The CDR3 reads CASSHSLERGLDGYTF. CDR3 coding DNA: TGTGCCAGCAGCCATTCTCTTGAGAGGGGTCTTGATGGCTACACCTTC.

This chain links TRBV6-1 with TRBJ2-1, with D unclear. This CDR3 is 11 amino acids long. V lost 2 bases to trimming and J lost 6 bases, with 2 bases between them. Germline V gene sequence: CDR1 MNHNS, CDR2 SASEGT. The CDR3 DNA follows: TGTGCCAGCAGTGAAAGCAATGAGCAGTTCTTC. This translates into CASSESNEQFF.

This chain links TRBV7-3 with TRBJ1-3; D call uncertain. The ends were cut back, 5 bases at V and 4 bases at J, with 9 bases in the middle. The germline V gene has CDR1 SGHTA and CDR2 FQGTGA. This CDR3 is built from 13 residues. The CDR3 nucleotides are TGTGCCAGCAGCCCCGGCTGGGGAAACACCATATATTTT. Translating it yields CASSPGWGNTIYF.

This sequence joins TRBV5-1 and TRBJ2-5; no reliable D call. CDR1 is SGHRS and CDR2 is YFSETQ in the germline V gene. V lost 7 bases to trimming and J lost 3 bases, with 4 bases between them. The CDR3 is made up of 10 amino acids. The CDR3 loop reads CASGEETQYF. The CDR3 coding sequence is TGCGCCAGCGGGGAAGAGACCCAGTACTTC.

The chain uses TRBV5-1 and TRBJ1-1; a weak D match, TRBD1 (6 bases). This CDR3 contains 14 residues. Deletions cut 2 bases from V and 5 bases from J, with 13 bases between. Germline CDR1 reads SGHRS; CDR2 reads YFSETQ. CDR3 DNA: TGCGCCAGCAGCTTCTCGGGGGCTGAAACTGAAGCTTTCTTT. Translated: CASSFSGAETEAFF. The variable domain in full, with the rest retrieved from reference TRBV5-1 and TRBJ1-1, is KAGVTQTPRYLIKTRGQQVTLSCSPISGHRSVSWYQQTPGQGLQFLFEYFSETQRNKGNFPGRFSGRQFSNSRSEMNVSTLELGDSALYLCASSFSGAETEAFFGQGTRLTVV.

The chain uses TRBV7-9 and TRBJ1-2, with D hard to call. Trimming cost V 6 bases and J 6 bases, with 14 bases left between them. This CDR3 is 13 amino acids long. Germline assignment: CDR1 SEHNR and CDR2 FQNEAQ (reference sequence). The CDR3 nucleotides read TGTGCCAGCAGACTCGGACCTGGCCATGGCTACACCTTC. It codes for CASRLGPGHGYTF.

J is TRBJ1-4 and V is TRBV5-1; D call uncertain. Germline V lookup: CDR1 SGHRS, CDR2 YFSETQ. The length of the CDR3 is 15 residues. V was trimmed by 0 bases and J by 5 bases, leaving 11 bases between them. CDR3 protein: CASSLGHSRNEKLFF. CDR3 DNA sequence: TGCGCCAGCAGCTTGGGGCACAGCCGCAATGAAAAACTGTTTTTT. Full variable domain (rest looked up from reference TRBV5-1 and TRBJ1-4): KAGVTQTPRYLIKTRGQQVTLSCSPISGHRSVSWYQQTPGQGLQFLFEYFSETQRNKGNFPGRFSGRQFSNSRSEMNVSTLELGDSALYLCASSLGHSRNEKLFFGSGTQLSVL.

V gene TRBV29-1 combines with J gene TRBJ2-1; TRBD1 aligns across 9 bases. Germline values: CDR1 SQVTM, CDR2 ANQGSEA. The CDR3 loop spans 17 amino acids. Trimming took 6 bases from V and 0 from J; bases not matched to a gene: 12. The CDR3 DNA sequence: TGCAGCGTGGACCCGGGACAGGGAATGGCCTCCTACAATGAGCAGTTCTTC. Translated, it gives CSVDPGQGMASYNEQFF.

This clone has a handful of counts. The chain employs TRBV30 and TRBJ2-1; D might be TRBD2 (6 bases). Trimming stripped 2 bases from V and 8 bases from J, with 13 bases between. This CDR3 has 13 residues. In germline, CDR1 is GTSNPN, CDR2 SVGIG (reference sequence). The CDR3 region is CAWSTTTRHEQFF. DNA of the CDR3: TGTGCCTGGAGTACAACGACTAGGCATGAGCAGTTCTTC.

This chain connects TRBV5-7 to TRBJ1-5; D may be TRBD1 (6 bases). TRBV5-7 is known as an ORF, though its function is uncertain. V was shortened by 0 bases and J by 1 base, with 11 bases between the two germline ends. The CDR3 spans 16 residues. The CDR3 reads CASSLDRAASNQPQHF. In DNA, the CDR3 is TGTGCCAGCAGCTTGGACAGGGCGGCGAGCAATCAGCCCCAGCATTTT.

The V and J genes are TRBV6-5 and TRBJ2-5; D gene unclear. CDR1 is MNHEY and CDR2 is SVGAGI in the germline V gene. The germline V and J ends were trimmed by 6 bases and 2 bases, with 4 bases remaining between them. CDR3 length: 11 amino acids. The CDR3 reads CASRRQETQYF. CDR3 nucleotide sequence: TGTGCCAGCAGGCGTCAAGAGACCCAGTACTTC.

The chain links TRBV11-2 to TRBJ2-7; 8 positions agree with TRBD2. The CDR3 has 16 residues. The ends lost 4 bases at V and 6 bases at J; junction bases unmatched: 14. From germline, CDR1 is SGHAT and CDR2 FQNNGV. DNA for the CDR3: TGTGCCAGCAGCTCGCACGGGGGGGCCGGTTTAGGCGAGCAGTACTTC. Translated, it gives CASSSHGGAGLGEQYF.

This chain links TRBV7-3 with TRBJ2-2; D may be TRBD1 (5 bases). Germline V gene sequence: CDR1 SGHTA, CDR2 FQGTGA. Trimming stripped 2 bases from V and 6 bases from J, with 19 bases between. This CDR3 spans 17 amino acids. The CDR3 loop reads CASSLQGKGRLAGELFF. The CDR3, as DNA: TGTGCCAGCAGCTTACAGGGCAAGGGCCGTTTAGCCGGGGAGCTGTTTTTT.

CDR3 coding DNA: TGTGCCAGCAGTTTCGGGACGGAATATGGCTACACCTTC. Translating gives CASSFGTEYGYTF. This chain connects TRBV2 to TRBJ1-2; D possibly corresponds to TRBD1 (5 bases). The CDR3 extends over 13 amino acids. V shed 5 bases and J shed 5 bases, with 12 bases lying between them. Germline CDR1 and CDR2: SNHLY and FYNNEI.

This clone has a single count. This sequence joins TRBV2 and TRBJ2-1, with TRBD2 identical over 9 bases. This CDR3 has 15 residues. Per the germline V gene, CDR1 is SNHLY and CDR2 is FYNNEI. The V and J ends lost 6 bases and 5 bases, in that order; junction bases with no gene match: 8. The CDR3: CASRPELAGHNEQFF. CDR3 coding DNA: TGTGCCAGCAGACCGGAACTAGCGGGCCACAATGAGCAGTTCTTC. The full variable domain, completed using reference TRBV2 and TRBJ2-1, is EPEVTQTPSHQVTQMGQEVILRCVPISNHLYFYWYRQILGQKVEFLVSFYNNEISEKSEIFDDQFSVERPDGSNFTLKIRSTKLEDSAMYFCASRPELAGHNEQFFGPGTRLTVL.

The chain links TRBV20-1 to TRBJ2-3; unclear D gene. Germline CDR1 DFQATT, CDR2 SNEGSKA (reference sequence). This CDR3 contains 11 residues. With 6 bases removed from V and 3 bases from J, the gap between germline ends came to 7 bases. The CDR3 region is CSARSTDTQYF. The CDR3 coding sequence is TGCAGTGCCCGCTCTACAGATACGCAGTATTTT.

The chain has TRBV21-1 and TRBJ1-2. TRBV21-1 corresponds to a pseudogene. The CDR3 spans 11 residues. The CDR3 loop reads CASSNLYGYTF. The CDR3 coding sequence is TGTGCCAGCAGCAATCTCTATGGCTACACCTTC.

This sequence joins TRBV9 and TRBJ1-2, with D unclear. Germline V CDR1 and CDR2: SGDLS, YYNGEE. The germline V and J ends were trimmed by 0 bases and 0 bases, with 9 bases remaining between them. The CDR3 spans 15 residues. The CDR3 DNA follows: TGTGCCAGCAGCGTAGATGCACTGTCTAACTATGGCTACACCTTC. It specifies CASSVDALSNYGYTF.

The rearrangement uses TRBV28 and TRBJ1-6; D remains unclear. The CDR3 consists of 17 residues. V was clipped by 2 bases and J by 1 base, with 12 bases between them. Per the germline V gene, CDR1 is MDHEN and CDR2 is SYDVKM. In DNA form, the CDR3 reads TGTGCCAGCAGTTTACGACGGGGAGGATCCTATAATTCACCCCTCCACTTT. Translation gives CASSLRRGGSYNSPLHF.